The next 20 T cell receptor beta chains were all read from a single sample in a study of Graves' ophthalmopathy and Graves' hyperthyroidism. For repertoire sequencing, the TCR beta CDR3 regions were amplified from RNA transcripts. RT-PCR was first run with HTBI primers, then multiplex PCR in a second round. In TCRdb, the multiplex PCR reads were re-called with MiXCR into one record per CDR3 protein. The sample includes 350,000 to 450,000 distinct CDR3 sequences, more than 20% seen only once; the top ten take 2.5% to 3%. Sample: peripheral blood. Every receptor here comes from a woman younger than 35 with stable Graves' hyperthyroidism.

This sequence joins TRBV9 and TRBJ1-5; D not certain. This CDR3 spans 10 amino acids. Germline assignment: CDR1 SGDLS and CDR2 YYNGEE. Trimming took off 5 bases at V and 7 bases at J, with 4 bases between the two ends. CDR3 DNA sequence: TGTGCCAGCAGGGGCCAGCCCCAGCATTTT. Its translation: CASRGQPQHF.

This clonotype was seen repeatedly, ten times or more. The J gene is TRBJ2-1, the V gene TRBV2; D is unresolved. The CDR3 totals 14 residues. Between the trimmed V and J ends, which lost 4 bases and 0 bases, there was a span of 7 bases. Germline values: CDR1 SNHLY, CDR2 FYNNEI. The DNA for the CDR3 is TGTGCCAGCAGTGCATGGCTCTCCTACAATGAGCAGTTCTTC. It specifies CASSAWLSYNEQFF.

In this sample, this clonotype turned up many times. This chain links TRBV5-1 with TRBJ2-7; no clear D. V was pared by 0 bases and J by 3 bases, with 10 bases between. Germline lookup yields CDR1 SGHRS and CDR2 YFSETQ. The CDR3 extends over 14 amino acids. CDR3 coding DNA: TGCGCCAGCAGCTTGGGTGTGATTCGCTACGAGCAGTACTTC. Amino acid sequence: CASSLGVIRYEQYF.

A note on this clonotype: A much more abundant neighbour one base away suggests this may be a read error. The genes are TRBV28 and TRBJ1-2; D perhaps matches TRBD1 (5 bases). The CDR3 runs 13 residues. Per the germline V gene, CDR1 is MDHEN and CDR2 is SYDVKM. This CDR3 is CASRSGTADGFTF. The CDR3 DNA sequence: TGTGCCAGCAGATCCGGGACGGCGGATGGCTTCACCTTC.

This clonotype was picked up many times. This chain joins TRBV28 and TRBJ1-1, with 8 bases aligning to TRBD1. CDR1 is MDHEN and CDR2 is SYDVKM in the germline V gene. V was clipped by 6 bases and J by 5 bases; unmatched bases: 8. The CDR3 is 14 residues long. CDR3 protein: CASSHGQGETEAFF. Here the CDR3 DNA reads TGTGCCAGCAGCCATGGACAGGGAGAAACTGAAGCTTTCTTT.

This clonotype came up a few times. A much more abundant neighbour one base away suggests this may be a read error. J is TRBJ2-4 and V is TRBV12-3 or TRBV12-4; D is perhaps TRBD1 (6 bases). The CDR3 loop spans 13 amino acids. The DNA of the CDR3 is TGTGCCAGTCACCTCGGACAGAAAAACATTAAGTACTTC. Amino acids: CASHLGQKNIKYF.

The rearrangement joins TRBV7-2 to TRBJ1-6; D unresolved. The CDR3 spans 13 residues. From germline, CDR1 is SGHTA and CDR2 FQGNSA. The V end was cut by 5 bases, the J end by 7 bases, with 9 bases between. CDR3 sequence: CASSQRPNSPLHF. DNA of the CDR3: TGTGCCAGCAGCCAGCGCCCCAATTCACCCCTCCACTTT.

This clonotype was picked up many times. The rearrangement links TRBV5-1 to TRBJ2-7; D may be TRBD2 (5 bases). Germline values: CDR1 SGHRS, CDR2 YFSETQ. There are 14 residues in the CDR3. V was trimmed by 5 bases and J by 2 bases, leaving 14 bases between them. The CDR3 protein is CASRERSGPYEQYF. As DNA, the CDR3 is TGCGCCAGCAGAGAAAGGAGCGGCCCCTACGAGCAGTACTTC.

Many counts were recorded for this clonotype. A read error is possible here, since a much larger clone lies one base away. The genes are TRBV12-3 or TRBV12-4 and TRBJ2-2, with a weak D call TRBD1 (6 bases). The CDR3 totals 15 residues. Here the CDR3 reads CASRQGTTFTGELSF. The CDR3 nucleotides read TGTGCCAGCAGACAGGGCACAACGTTCACCGGGGAGCTGTCTTTT.

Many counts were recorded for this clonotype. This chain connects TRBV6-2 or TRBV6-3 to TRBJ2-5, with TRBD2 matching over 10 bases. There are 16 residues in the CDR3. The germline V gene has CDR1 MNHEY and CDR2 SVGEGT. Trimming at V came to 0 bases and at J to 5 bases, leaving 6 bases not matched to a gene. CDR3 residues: CASSYSGGLAAETQYF. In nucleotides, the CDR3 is TGTGCCAGCAGTTACTCGGGCGGACTAGCGGCGGAGACCCAGTACTTC.

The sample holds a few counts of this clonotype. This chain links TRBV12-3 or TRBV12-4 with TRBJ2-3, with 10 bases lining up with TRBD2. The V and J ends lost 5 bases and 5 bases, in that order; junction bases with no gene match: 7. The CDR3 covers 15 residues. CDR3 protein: CASSQAGGPRDTQYF. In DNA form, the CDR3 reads TGTGCCAGCAGTCAAGCGGGAGGGCCCCGAGATACGCAGTATTTT.

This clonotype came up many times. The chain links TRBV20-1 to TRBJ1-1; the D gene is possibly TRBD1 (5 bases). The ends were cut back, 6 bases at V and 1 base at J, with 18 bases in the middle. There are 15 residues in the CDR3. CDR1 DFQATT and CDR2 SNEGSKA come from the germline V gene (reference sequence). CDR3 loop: CSAVRVRQGNTEAFF. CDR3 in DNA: TGCAGTGCGGTCCGTGTGCGGCAGGGGAACACTGAAGCTTTCTTT.

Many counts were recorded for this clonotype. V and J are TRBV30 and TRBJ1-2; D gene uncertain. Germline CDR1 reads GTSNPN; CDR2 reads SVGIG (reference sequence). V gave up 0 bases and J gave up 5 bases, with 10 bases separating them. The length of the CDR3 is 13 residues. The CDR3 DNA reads TGTGCCTGGAGTGTCGGGGAAGGATATGGCTACACCTTC. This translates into CAWSVGEGYGYTF.

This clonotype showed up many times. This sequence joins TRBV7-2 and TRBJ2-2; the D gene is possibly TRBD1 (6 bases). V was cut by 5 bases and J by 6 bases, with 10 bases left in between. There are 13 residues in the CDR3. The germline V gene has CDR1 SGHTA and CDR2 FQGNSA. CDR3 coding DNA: TGTGCCAGCAGCACCCGGACAGCCGGGGAGCTGTTTTTT. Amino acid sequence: CASSTRTAGELFF.

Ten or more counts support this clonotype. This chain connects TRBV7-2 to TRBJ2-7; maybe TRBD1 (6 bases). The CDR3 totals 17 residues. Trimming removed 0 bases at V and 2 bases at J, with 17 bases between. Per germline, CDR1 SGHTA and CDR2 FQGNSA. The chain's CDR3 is CASSLARVQGPPYEQYF. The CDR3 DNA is TGTGCCAGCAGCTTAGCGCGGGTCCAGGGGCCTCCCTACGAGCAGTACTTC.

CDR3 coding DNA: TGTGCCAGCACCCGTCCTGGGAGCAATCAGCCCCAGCATTTT. Amino acids: CASTRPGSNQPQHF. The rearrangement joins TRBV7-2 to TRBJ1-5, with D hard to call. This CDR3 has 14 amino acids. V was pared by 7 bases and J by 1 base, with 11 bases between. The germline gives CDR1 SGHTA, CDR2 FQGNSA.

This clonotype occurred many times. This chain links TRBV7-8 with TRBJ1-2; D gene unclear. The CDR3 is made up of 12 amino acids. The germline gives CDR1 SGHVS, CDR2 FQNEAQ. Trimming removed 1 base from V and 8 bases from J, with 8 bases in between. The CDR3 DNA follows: TGTGCCAGCAGCTTAGTAAACAGCGGCTACACCTTC. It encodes CASSLVNSGYTF. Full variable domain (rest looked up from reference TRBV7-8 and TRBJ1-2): GAGVSQSPRYKVAKRGQDVALRCDPISGHVSLFWYQQALGQGPEFLTYFQNEAQLDKSGLPSDRFFAERPEGSVSTLKIQRTQQEDSAVYLCASSLVNSGYTFGSGTRLTVV.

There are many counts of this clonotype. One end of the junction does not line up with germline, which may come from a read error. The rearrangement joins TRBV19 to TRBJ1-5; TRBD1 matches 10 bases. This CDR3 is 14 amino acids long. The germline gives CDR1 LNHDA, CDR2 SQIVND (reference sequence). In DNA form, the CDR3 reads TGTGCCAGCAGTAAGGGACAGGGGAATCAGCCCCAGCATTTT. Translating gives CASSKGQGNQPQHF.

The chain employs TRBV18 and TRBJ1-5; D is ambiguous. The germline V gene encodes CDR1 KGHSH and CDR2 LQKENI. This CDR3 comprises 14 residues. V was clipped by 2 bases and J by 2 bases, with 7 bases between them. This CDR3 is CASSPIGGNQPQHF. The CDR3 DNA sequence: TGTGCCAGCTCACCAATTGGGGGCAATCAGCCCCAGCATTTT.

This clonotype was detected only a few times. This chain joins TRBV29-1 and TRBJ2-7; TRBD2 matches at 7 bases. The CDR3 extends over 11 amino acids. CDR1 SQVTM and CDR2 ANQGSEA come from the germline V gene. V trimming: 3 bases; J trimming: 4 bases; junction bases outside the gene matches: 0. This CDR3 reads CSVEGLYEQYF. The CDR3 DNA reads TGCAGCGTTGAGGGACTATACGAGCAGTACTTC.